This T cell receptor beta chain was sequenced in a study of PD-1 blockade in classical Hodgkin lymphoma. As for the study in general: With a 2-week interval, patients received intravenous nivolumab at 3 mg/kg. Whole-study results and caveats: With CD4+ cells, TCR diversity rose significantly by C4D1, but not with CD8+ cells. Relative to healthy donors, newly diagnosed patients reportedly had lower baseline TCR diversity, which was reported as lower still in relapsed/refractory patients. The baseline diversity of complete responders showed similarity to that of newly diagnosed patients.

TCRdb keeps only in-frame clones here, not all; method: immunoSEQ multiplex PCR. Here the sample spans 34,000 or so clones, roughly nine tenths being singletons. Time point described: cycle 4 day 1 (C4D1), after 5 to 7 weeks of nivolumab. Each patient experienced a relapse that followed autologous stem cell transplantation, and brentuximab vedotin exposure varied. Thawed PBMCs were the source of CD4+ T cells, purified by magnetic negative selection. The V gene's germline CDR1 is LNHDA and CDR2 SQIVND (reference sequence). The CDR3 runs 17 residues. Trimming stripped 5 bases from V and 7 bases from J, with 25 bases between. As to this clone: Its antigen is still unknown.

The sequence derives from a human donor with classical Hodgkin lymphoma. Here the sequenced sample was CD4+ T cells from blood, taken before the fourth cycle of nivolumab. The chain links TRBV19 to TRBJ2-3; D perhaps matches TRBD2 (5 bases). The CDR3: CASSPDRSWGAMNTQYF. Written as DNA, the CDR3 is TGTGCCAGTAGTCCGGACCGGTCGTGGGGAGCCATGAATACGCAGTATTTT.